This T cell receptor beta chain was found in a study of blood T cell repertoires in COVID-19 (TCRdb year 2020). Broadly, across the study: Samples covering the acute and convalescent phases of COVID-19 were provided by collaborators in the United States, Italy and Spain. The prospective study material was composed of cDNA or gDNA derived from T cells, B-cell-depleted T cells, or PBMCs. Deeply sampled blood TCRbeta repertoires from subjects exposed to, actively infected with, or recovered from COVID-19 were included in the dataset. The repertoires were released in a freely available public database intended as a resource for research on the immune response to SARS-CoV-2. The samples were drawn from the first 160 participants of the ongoing ImmuneRACE study and from 1,254 subjects provided by 6 global collaborators. Sample metadata almost always included a de-identified subject ID, COVID-19 status, age in years and sex. Where available, HLA class I and class II types were taken from metadata supplied by the sample provider and were not determined by assay-based typing.

Beyond this particular receptor, the publication reports: How much clinical and demographic metadata was included differed by source and by participant, and the metadata was provided uncurated.

Regarding this clone: The antigen it binds to is not known. Qualities for individual bases were not recorded, and no much larger clone is one base off.

TCRbeta CDR3 regions were amplified from genomic DNA using the immunoSEQ Assay, a bias-controlled multiplex PCR. The study's processing was this. Within the assay, amplification of reference gene primers was used to estimate how many nucleated cells each sample contained. Sequence reads were collapsed and filtered to measure the absolute abundance of every unique TCRbeta CDR3 rearrangement. For each sample, productive Simpson clonality was calculated as the square root of Simpson's diversity index over productive rearrangements. TCRdb mirrors the immuneACCESS table, restricted to in-frame sequences. Some clones are absent from its copies; in checked studies, under half trace to an unresolved V gene, and the reason for the others is unknown. From that table come the V and J calls and clone size; the DNA was used to work out D and trimming. The sample table lists more than 40,000 clones, approximately 85% of them with a count of one. Less than 20% of the sample is held by the ten biggest clonotypes.

The collaborating institutions used their own protocols to collect whole blood in K2EDTA tubes. Collaborator samples were shipped for TCRbeta analysis as frozen whole blood, isolated PBMCs, or DNA extracted from either sample type. The sequence derives from a human donor in a cohort sampled during active COVID-19. The donor label of this sample is uncertain. The material sequenced was peripheral blood.

The CDR3 reads CASSIGTTYEQYF. The DNA reads TGTGCCAGTAGTATTGGGACTACCTACGAGCAGTACTTC. The rearranged segments are TRBV19 and TRBJ2-7; TRBD2 aligns with 7 central bases. Taken from the germline V gene (reference sequence), the CDR1 and CDR2 loops are LNHDA and SQIVND. The V end gives up 3 bases and the J end 2 bases, leaving 1 base in the junction not matched to a gene. Reading from cysteine to phenylalanine, the CDR3 counts 13 amino acids. The retained sequence is limited to the CDR3, 39 bases, with the frame set at the first base.